Sequencing of this T cell receptor beta chain was carried out in a study of cytomegalovirus exposure and HLA in healthy donors. Findings and limits, study-wide: There were reportedly fewer N-insertions in an Asian-associated ancestry cluster than the approximately 640-donor mean, in a later analysis. Published work reported that the classifier diagnosed cytomegalovirus status with high specificity and sensitivity. In a later analysis, TCR beta V- and J-gene trimming showed a link to a missense DCLRE1C variant.

Note on this clone: No antigen is known for it.

Germline V gene data show CDR1 as SQVTM and CDR2 as ANQGSEA. V lost 6 bases and J lost 1; bases outside the gene matches: 11. The length of the CDR3 is 16 residues. Primers for the PCR totalled 60 Vbeta and 13 Jbeta. Here immunoSEQ multiplex PCR was the method, and the copy in TCRdb shows in-frame clones only, minus some. Seen here are approximately 120,000 clones, 81% observed once, and the top ten hold approximately 0.99%. The sample was PBMCs. The V call is TRBV29-1, the J call TRBJ1-5; 8 bases match TRBD1. The receptor comes from a woman between 25 and 40 years old in good health and CMV-seronegative. DNA of the CDR3: TGCAGCGTCCTTCCCCGCACAGGGGGGAGCAATCAGCCCCAGCATTTT. As protein: CSVLPRTGGSNQPQHF.